Each of the 17 T cell receptor beta chains below was sequenced from the same sample in a study of control samples from healthy donors and cancer patients (dated by TCRdb to 2020 to 2021). The library came from the immunoSEQ multiplex PCR assay. TCRdb took over this immuneACCESS table, retaining in-frame rearrangements with V and J assigned. Such tables are incomplete; in checked studies, under half of the missing clones stem from an unresolved V gene, and the remainder is unexplained. A total of about 110,000 clones appear in this sample, 70% to 85% of them only once. The leading ten clones occupy 6% to 8% of the sample. Source material: blood. These receptors were taken from a man younger than 35 in good health.

The CDR3 protein is CASSPGTYNQPQHF. In DNA form, the CDR3 reads TGTGCCAGCAGCCCTGGGACCTACAATCAGCCCCAGCATTTT. The chain links TRBV9 to TRBJ1-5; D possibly corresponds to TRBD1 (5 bases). V lost 4 bases to trimming and J lost 3 bases, with 11 bases between them. This CDR3 has 14 amino acids. Looked up from germline, CDR1 is SGDLS and CDR2 is YYNGEE.

The chain employs TRBV5-1 and TRBJ1-4; D is possibly TRBD1 (5 bases). Germline CDR1 and CDR2: SGHRS and YFSETQ. This CDR3 has 19 amino acids. Deletions cut 4 bases from V and 2 bases from J, with 24 bases between. Here the CDR3 DNA reads TGCGCCAGCAGCCAACGAACGGACCAGGGATTAGCTACTAATGAAAAACTGTTTTTT. It is translated as CASSQRTDQGLATNEKLFF.

The gene calls are TRBV6-5 and TRBJ1-1, with 7 bases fitting TRBD1. CDR1 and CDR2 from the germline V gene are MNHEY and SVGAGI. The V and J ends lost 8 bases and 1 base, in that order; junction bases with no gene match: 1. The CDR3 loop spans 12 amino acids. CDR3 sequence reads: CASQGGNTEAFF. The DNA for the CDR3 is TGTGCCAGCCAGGGGGGGAACACTGAAGCTTTCTTT.

CDR3 amino acids: CASSQAVREQFF. For the CDR3, the DNA is TGTGCCAGCAGCCAAGCGGTACGGGAGCAGTTCTTC. This chain links TRBV3-1 (or the pseudogene TRBV3-2) with TRBJ2-1; no clear D. From germline, CDR1 is LGHDT and CDR2 YNNKEL (reference sequence). CDR3 size: 12 residues. V shed 1 base and J shed 10 bases, with 8 bases lying between them.

This clone appeared once. V and J are TRBV7-8 and TRBJ2-2, with D uncertain. V lost 5 bases and J 0 bases, leaving 16 bases between the germline ends. Germline CDR1 is SGHVS and CDR2 is FQNEAQ. The CDR3 is made up of 17 amino acids. The DNA for the CDR3 is TGTGCCAGCAGCCGTTCAAGGGCCCGTACGAACACCGGGGAGCTGTTTTTT. Protein product: CASSRSRARTNTGELFF.

This chain uses TRBV5-1 with TRBJ2-3; D assignment may be TRBD1 or TRBD2 (6 bases each). The CDR3 consists of 16 residues. Trimming pared 0 bases from V and 5 bases from J, leaving 16 bases between. The germline V gene encodes CDR1 SGHRS and CDR2 YFSETQ. CDR3 region: CASSLGESGAGDTQYF. The DNA of the CDR3 is TGCGCCAGCAGCTTGGGGGAGTCGGGGGCTGGAGATACGCAGTATTTT.

This chain joins TRBV7-2 and TRBJ1-1, with D hard to call. Germline lookup yields CDR1 SGHTA and CDR2 FQGNSA. Trimming removed 1 base at V and 3 bases at J, with 9 bases between. The CDR3 is 14 amino acids. CDR3 amino acids: CASSLEAGDTEAFF. The CDR3 DNA sequence: TGTGCCAGCAGCTTAGAAGCCGGGGACACTGAAGCTTTCTTT. The complete variable domain, with remaining parts taken from reference TRBV7-2 and TRBJ1-1, reads GAGVSQSPSNKVTEKGKDVELRCDPISGHTALYWYRQSLGQGLEFLIYFQGNSAPDKSGLPSDRFSAERTGGSVSTLTIQRTQQEDSAVYLCASSLEAGDTEAFFGQGTRLTVV.

This sequence joins TRBV4-2 and TRBJ2-5; D might be TRBD1 or TRBD2, each matching 6 bases. Germline V gene data show CDR1 as LGHNA and CDR2 as YNFKEQ. This CDR3 has 15 residues. Between the trimmed V and J ends, which lost 1 base and 5 bases, there was a span of 14 bases. CDR3 amino acids: CASSQGGAGTETQYF. CDR3 sequence (DNA): TGTGCCAGCAGCCAAGGGGGGGCAGGGACCGAGACCCAGTACTTC.

As for this clone: A much larger clonotype is one base distant, so this may be a read error. This CDR3 is CASSLQGNTEAFF. CDR3 sequence (DNA): TGTGCCAGCAGCTTACAGGGGAACACTGAAGCTTTCTTT. The chain joins TRBV6-5 to TRBJ1-1; D possibly corresponds to TRBD1 (6 bases). This CDR3 spans 13 amino acids. From germline, CDR1 is MNHEY and CDR2 SVGAGI. With 6 bases removed from V and 1 base from J, the gap between germline ends came to 9 bases.

This chain connects TRBV6-6 to TRBJ1-2; D is possibly TRBD1 (5 bases). V was cut by 2 bases and J by 5 bases, with 18 bases left in between. Germline V gives CDR1 MNHNY, CDR2 SVGAGI (reference sequence). The CDR3 is made up of 16 amino acids. CDR3 DNA: TGTGCCAGCAGTTACGGGGGTTTGGGGCAGGAGTATGGCTACACCTTC. Translating it yields CASSYGGLGQEYGYTF.

The chain employs TRBV9 and TRBJ1-6; no clear D gene. This CDR3 comprises 14 residues. The V gene's germline CDR1 is SGDLS and CDR2 YYNGEE. Trimming took 0 bases from V and 7 from J, leaving 8 bases between them. The CDR3, as DNA: TGTGCCAGCAGCGTAGCGACGACGAATTCACCCCTCCACTTT. Translation: CASSVATTNSPLHF.

The chain joins TRBV28 to TRBJ2-7, with unresolved D. V dropped 5 bases and J dropped 5 bases, with 7 bases sitting between them. The CDR3 is 11 amino acids. Per the germline V gene, CDR1 is MDHEN and CDR2 is SYDVKM. For the CDR3, the DNA is TGTGCCAGCAGTCCTCTTAACGAGCAGTACTTC. Translating gives CASSPLNEQYF. The entire variable domain, with the rest obtained from reference TRBV28 and TRBJ2-7, is as follows: DVKVTQSSRYLVKRTGEKVFLECVQDMDHENMFWYRQDPGLGLRLIYFSYDVKMKEKGDIPEGYSVSREKKERFSLILESASTNQTSMYLCASSPLNEQYFGPGTRLTVT.

The rearrangement joins TRBV15 to TRBJ2-3, with 7 bases aligning to TRBD1. Per the germline V gene, CDR1 is LNHNV and CDR2 is YYDKDF (reference sequence). V dropped 7 bases and J dropped 4; count of bases not matched to a gene: 5. This CDR3 comprises 13 residues. The CDR3 nucleotides are TGTGCCACCAAACAGGGGTGGTCAGATACGCAGTATTTT. This encodes CATKQGWSDTQYF.

The CDR3 DNA reads TGTGCCAGCAGTTACTTCCCTGGGAGCACTGAAGCTTTCTTT. Its translation is CASSYFPGSTEAFF. V and J are TRBV6-5 and TRBJ1-1; no reliable D call. Trimming removed 1 base at V and 4 bases at J, with 10 bases between. This CDR3 region has 14 residues. Germline CDR1 MNHEY, CDR2 SVGAGI.

V usage is TRBV20-1 and J usage is TRBJ2-5; the D is unclear. V was pared by 6 bases and J by 4 bases, with 9 bases between. This CDR3 has 11 residues. From germline, CDR1 is DFQATT and CDR2 SNEGSKA (reference sequence). In DNA, the CDR3 is TGCAGTGCCGAAGCCACAGAGACCCAGTACTTC. The encoded protein is CSAEATETQYF.

This clone was detected only a few times. V and J are TRBV2 and TRBJ2-3, with D tentatively TRBD1 (6 bases). This CDR3 contains 14 residues. The germline gives CDR1 SNHLY, CDR2 FYNNEI. V was cut by 4 bases and J by 1 base, with 9 bases left in between. This CDR3 reads CASSGTVRTDTQYF. The CDR3, as DNA: TGTGCCAGCAGTGGGACAGTTCGCACAGATACGCAGTATTTT.

The V and J genes are TRBV20-1 and TRBJ2-5, with 8 bases identical to TRBD1. Germline V gene lookup returns CDR1 DFQATT and CDR2 SNEGSKA (reference sequence). The CDR3 extends over 11 amino acids. The ends lost 7 bases at V and 2 bases at J; junction bases unmatched: 0. DNA for the CDR3: TGCAGTGGGACAGGGCAAGAGACCCAGTACTTC. Its protein is CSGTGQETQYF.